Listed below are T cell receptor beta chains from one sample, sequenced in a study of T cell repertoires in cytomegalovirus infection. These receptors lack a known antigen. MiXCR, run by TCRdb on the reads, gives a single entry per CDR3 protein. The repertoire includes some 500,000 distinct CDR3 sequences, roughly a third of them detected once, and 15% to 20% sits in the top ten. The starting material was cultured PBMCs, obtained from culture after CMV antigen stimulation. The source is a human donor in good health (CMV status not recorded). Some clones in this sample may be carry-over from other donors' samples. The conserved cysteine and the conserved F or W are not part of the CDR3 here.

v_gene: TRBV19; j_gene: TRBJ1-1; CDR3aa: ASSISGATEAF
v_gene: TRBV19; j_gene: TRBJ1-4; CDR3aa: ASSMRKSAATNEKLF
v_gene: TRBV7-2; j_gene: TRBJ1-6; CDR3aa: ASSLAMRDNSPLH
v_gene: TRBV2; j_gene: TRBJ2-3; CDR3aa: ASSERQVDTQY
v_gene: TRBV2; j_gene: TRBJ1-6; CDR3aa: ASNPRAPASSPLH
v_gene: TRBV7-6; j_gene: TRBJ2-7; CDR3aa: ASSLAASRGLHTYEQY
v_gene: TRBV6-2/TRBV6-3; j_gene: TRBJ2-2; CDR3aa: ASRGSGTGELF
v_gene: TRBV27; j_gene: TRBJ2-1; CDR3aa: ASRTMSSGRYNNEQF
v_gene: TRBV7-2; j_gene: TRBJ2-3; CDR3aa: ASRKPFGADTQY
v_gene: TRBV7-6; j_gene: TRBJ2-5; CDR3aa: ASSLGFQETQY
v_gene: TRBV7-8; j_gene: TRBJ2-3; CDR3aa: ASSQLLAASTDTQY
v_gene: TRBV4-1; j_gene: TRBJ1-4; CDR3aa: ASSNRDLATNEKLF
v_gene: TRBV20-1; j_gene: TRBJ1-5; CDR3aa: SATQGSYQPQH
v_gene: TRBV30; j_gene: TRBJ2-1; CDR3aa: AWTRPLSSYNEQF
v_gene: TRBV6-5; j_gene: TRBJ1-3; CDR3aa: ASRQEPGNTIY